One and the same sample provided the 28 T cell receptor beta chains below, sequenced in a study of T cell responses to AZD1222 COVID-19 vaccine. Sequencing was performed with immunoSEQ multiplex PCR; in TCRdb, only in-frame clones are kept and a portion is missing. The table has roughly 150,000 clones, around 93% seen once; the top ten hold over 7.5%. Sequences were derived from peripheral blood, sampled on day 0 of AZD1222 vaccination. The receptors were sampled from an adult in good health.

The V and J genes are TRBV5-5 and TRBJ1-1, with D possibly TRBD1 on 6 matching bases. This CDR3 region has 16 residues. CDR1 and CDR2 (germline): SGHKS, YYEKEE (reference sequence). V lost 3 bases and J 4 bases, leaving 19 bases between the germline ends. This CDR3 is CASSSPLTRGTTEAFF. The DNA of the CDR3 is TGTGCCAGCAGCTCACCCCTCACCAGGGGAACCACTGAAGCTTTCTTT.

The chain is built from TRBV7-2 and TRBJ1-1; 7 positions agree with TRBD1. Losses at the gene ends were 5 bases for V and 4 bases for J; bases not matched to a gene: 10. The CDR3 has 15 residues. Per germline, CDR1 SGHTA and CDR2 FQGNSA. The CDR3 DNA reads as TGTGCCAGCAGCGACGCAAGCACAGGGGTCACTGAAGCTTTCTTT. It yields the protein CASSDASTGVTEAFF.

The chain couples TRBV5-1 to TRBJ1-4; TRBD1 agrees at 10 bases. Germline V gene sequence: CDR1 SGHRS, CDR2 YFSETQ. V gave up 4 bases and J gave up 6 bases; unmatched junction bases: 12. This CDR3 comprises 17 residues. The CDR3 loop reads CASSRGPGTGAYEKLFF. Here the CDR3 DNA reads TGCGCCAGCAGCCGAGGTCCAGGGACAGGGGCATATGAAAAACTGTTTTTT.

Many counts were recorded for this clone. The chain couples TRBV30 to TRBJ1-2, with 7 bases matching TRBD1. Germline V gene sequence: CDR1 GTSNPN, CDR2 SVGIG (reference sequence). V shed 7 bases and J 0 bases; nucleotides not matched to a gene: 5. This CDR3 region has 13 residues. The CDR3 loop is CASHGTANYGYTF. The CDR3 coding sequence is TGTGCCTCTCATGGGACAGCTAACTATGGCTACACCTTC.

This chain links TRBV9 with TRBJ1-1, with D hard to call. This CDR3 region has 14 residues. Trimming took off 0 bases at V and 4 bases at J, with 10 bases between the two ends. CDR1 is SGDLS and CDR2 is YYNGEE in the germline V gene. The CDR3 reads CASSVVVGPTEAFF. The CDR3 DNA reads TGTGCCAGCAGCGTAGTGGTAGGGCCCACTGAAGCTTTCTTT.

The V and J genes are TRBV9 and TRBJ1-2; TRBD1 matches at 8 bases. The germline gives CDR1 SGDLS, CDR2 YYNGEE. The CDR3 has 14 residues. After removal of 4 bases from V and 2 bases from J, the junction contained 4 bases not matched to a gene. The CDR3 DNA follows: TGTGCCAGCAGCTCCCAGGGGGCGAACTATGGCTACACCTTC. Encoded protein: CASSSQGANYGYTF.

The chain joins TRBV30 to TRBJ1-1; D gene ambiguous. The CDR3 has 11 residues. Per the germline V gene, CDR1 is GTSNPN and CDR2 is SVGIG (reference sequence). The V end was cut by 4 bases, the J end by 11 bases, with 14 bases between. The CDR3 here is CAWISGRDAFF. CDR3 coding DNA: TGTGCCTGGATAAGCGGGCGGGATGCTTTCTTT.

The rearrangement uses TRBV6-5 and TRBJ1-1; D is unclear. V shed 4 bases and J shed 3 bases, with 15 bases lying between them. Germline CDR1 reads MNHEY; CDR2 reads SVGAGI. This CDR3 is built from 15 residues. The CDR3 spells CASSWYSLADTEAFF. The CDR3 bases are TGTGCCAGCAGTTGGTACAGCCTGGCGGACACTGAAGCTTTCTTT.

This clone was observed once. One end of the junction is discordant with germline, which a read error may explain. This chain joins TRBV6-5 and TRBJ1-1, with 11 positions matching TRBD1. The germline V gene has CDR1 MNHEY and CDR2 SVGAGI. The CDR3 is made up of 14 amino acids. CDR3 sequence: CASNYGTGGRWAFF. The CDR3 bases are TGTGCCAGCAATTACGGGACAGGGGGTCGGTGGGCTTTCTTT.

V gene TRBV12-5 combines with J gene TRBJ1-3, with a possible D match to TRBD1 (5 bases). The V gene lost 3 bases and the J gene lost 3 bases, with 15 bases spanning the gap. The germline V gene encodes CDR1 LGHNT and CDR2 FRNRAP. This CDR3 contains 16 residues. The DNA for the CDR3 is TGTGCTAGTGGTTTCTGGGACGGACGATTTGGAAACACCATATATTTT. This gives the protein CASGFWDGRFGNTIYF.

This clone was seen more than once but under ten times. The rearrangement uses TRBV10-3 and TRBJ1-5; 7 positions match TRBD1. The CDR3 is made up of 14 amino acids. CDR1 and CDR2 from the germline V gene are ENHRY and SYGVKD. Trimming at V came to 4 bases and at J to 4 bases, leaving 4 bases not matched to a gene. The CDR3 DNA sequence: TGTGCCATCAGTGGGGGACAGCGTAATCAGCCCCAGCATTTT. Its protein is CAISGGQRNQPQHF.

The V call is TRBV4-1, the J call TRBJ1-5; D might be TRBD1 (5 bases). CDR3 length: 13 residues. V was shortened by 2 bases and J by 11 bases, with 13 bases between the two germline ends. Germline CDR1 reads MGHRA; CDR2 reads YSYEKL. CDR3 bases: TGCGCCAGCAGCCAAACCGGGGCTGGATCCCAGCATTTT. This encodes CASSQTGAGSQHF.

V is TRBV6-5 and J is TRBJ2-7; possibly TRBD2 for D (5 bases). The germline V and J ends were trimmed by 5 bases and 1 base, with 9 bases remaining between them. Germline V gene lookup returns CDR1 MNHEY and CDR2 SVGAGI. This CDR3 has 13 residues. For the CDR3, the DNA is TGTGCCAGCAGTAGAGGAGGTTCCTACGAGCAGTACTTC. Its translation: CASSRGGSYEQYF.

The V gene is TRBV7-2, the J gene TRBJ2-3; no clear D. The CDR3 extends over 13 amino acids. The V gene lost 5 bases and the J gene lost 6 bases, with 12 bases spanning the gap. CDR1 SGHTA and CDR2 FQGNSA come from the germline V gene. The CDR3 region is CASSRQSSDTQYF. The CDR3 DNA reads as TGTGCCAGCAGCCGCCAATCGTCTGATACGCAGTATTTT.

V is TRBV4-3 and J is TRBJ1-1; tentatively, D is TRBD1 (6 bases). V was pared by 0 bases and J by 5 bases, with 13 bases between. Germline lookup yields CDR1 LGHNA and CDR2 YSLEER. CDR3 length: 15 amino acids. Here the CDR3 reads CASSQEWGRGTEAFF. For the CDR3, the DNA is TGCGCCAGCAGCCAAGAGTGGGGGAGGGGGACTGAAGCTTTCTTT.

V gene TRBV30 combines with J gene TRBJ1-3, with 7 bases lining up with TRBD1. Germline V gene sequence: CDR1 GTSNPN, CDR2 SVGIG (reference sequence). Germline trimming cut 8 bases from V and 3 bases from J; bases unmatched to any gene: 10. The CDR3 contains 14 residues. CDR3: CASSSGTVGNTIYF. CDR3 nucleotides: TGTGCCAGCTCCTCCGGGACAGTTGGAAACACCATATATTTT.

This chain links TRBV6-5 with TRBJ2-7, with TRBD1 as a possible D gene (6 bases). The V gene's germline CDR1 is MNHEY and CDR2 SVGAGI. V lost 4 bases, J lost 2 bases, and 15 bases lay in between. CDR3 size: 15 residues. This CDR3 reads CASSLSGTKTYEQYF. The CDR3 DNA reads TGTGCCAGCAGTTTATCCGGGACAAAAACCTACGAGCAGTACTTC.

The chain combines TRBV7-2 with TRBJ1-4; no reliable D call. The ends were cut back, 5 bases at V and 2 bases at J, with 21 bases in the middle. CDR1 and CDR2 from the germline V gene are SGHTA and FQGNSA. There are 18 residues in the CDR3. The CDR3 region has the DNA TGTGCCAGCAGCCCAGGCATGGCATCGGTTTCGACTAATGAAAAACTGTTTTTT. This translates into CASSPGMASVSTNEKLFF.

The sample holds one count of this clone. The gene calls are TRBV4-1 and TRBJ2-5, with D unresolved. Trimming pared 4 bases from V and 5 bases from J, leaving 11 bases between. In germline, CDR1 is MGHRA, CDR2 YSYEKL. This CDR3 spans 13 amino acids. CDR3 region: CASSPQVLETQYF. The CDR3 nucleotides read TGCGCCAGCAGCCCGCAGGTCCTGGAGACCCAGTACTTC.

This chain connects TRBV19 to TRBJ1-1, with D tentatively TRBD1 (6 bases). V was cut by 9 bases and J by 1 base, with 18 bases left in between. Germline CDR1 reads LNHDA; CDR2 reads SQIVND (reference sequence). The CDR3 contains 15 residues. The CDR3 coding sequence is TGTGCCAGCACAAATTACAGGGAGGGGAACACTGAAGCTTTCTTT. Translating gives CASTNYREGNTEAFF.

Regarding this clone: At one end the junction does not follow the germline gene, possibly because of a read error. The chain employs TRBV18 and TRBJ1-6; D is uncertain. The CDR3 has 13 amino acids. Germline values: CDR1 KGHSH, CDR2 LQKENI. The CDR3 nucleotides read TGTGCCAGCTCTCCACACGAGAATTCACCCCTCCACTTT. It encodes CASSPHENSPLHF. Together with reference TRBV18 and TRBJ1-6, the CDR3 gives the full variable domain: NAGVMQNPRHLVRRRGQEARLRCSPMKGHSHVYWYRQLPEEGLKFMVYLQKENIIDESGMPKERFSAEFPKEGPSILRIQQVVRGDSAAYFCASSPHENSPLHFGNGTRLTVT.

The chain couples TRBV6-6 to TRBJ2-7; a possible D gene is TRBD2 (6 bases). Looked up from germline, CDR1 is MNHNY and CDR2 is SVGAGI (reference sequence). Trimming took off 5 bases at V and 1 base at J, with 18 bases between the two ends. The CDR3 runs 16 residues. CDR3 sequence (DNA): TGTGCCAGCAGTCCCCCCCGACGGGGGTTTTCCTACGAGCAGTACTTC. Protein: CASSPPRRGFSYEQYF.

The rearrangement joins TRBV6-6 to TRBJ1-1; no clear D gene. V lost 6 bases to trimming and J lost 1 base, with 3 bases between them. The CDR3 length is 11 residues. Looked up from germline, CDR1 is MNHNY and CDR2 is SVGAGI (reference sequence). CDR3 nucleotide sequence: TGTGCCAGCAGAGAGAACACTGAAGCTTTCTTT. Its translation: CASRENTEAFF.

The chain employs TRBV14 and TRBJ2-7, with 10 bases lining up with TRBD1. Germline lookup yields CDR1 SGHDN and CDR2 FVKESK. V lost 5 bases, J lost 5 bases, and 15 bases stayed unmatched. This CDR3 is built from 17 residues. The CDR3 sequence: CASSDKEWGQGFDEQYF. The CDR3 nucleotides read TGTGCCAGCAGCGACAAAGAGTGGGGACAGGGGTTTGACGAGCAGTACTTC.

The DNA of the CDR3 is TGTGCCATCAGTGATTCGGACAGGGGCCATCAGCCCCAGCATTTT. This translates into CAISDSDRGHQPQHF. This sequence joins TRBV10-3 and TRBJ1-5; 9 bases align to TRBD1. There are 15 residues in the CDR3. The J segment lost 5 bases and the V segment lost 3 bases, leaving 5 bases of the junction unmatched. Per the germline V gene, CDR1 is ENHRY and CDR2 is SYGVKD.

The chain employs TRBV28 and TRBJ1-2, with unresolved D. Between the trimmed V and J ends, which lost 7 bases and 7 bases, there was a span of 16 bases. The germline CDR1 and CDR2 sequences are MDHEN and SYDVKM. CDR3 length: 13 residues. CDR3: CASKTPASTGYTF. In DNA, the CDR3 is TGTGCCAGCAAGACCCCGGCCTCCACTGGCTACACCTTC.

The genes are TRBV6-5 and TRBJ1-2, with TRBD1 matching 7 bases. Germline CDR1 MNHEY, CDR2 SVGAGI. Trimming at V came to 0 bases and at J to 5 bases, leaving 3 bases not matched to a gene. There are 14 residues in the CDR3. CDR3 nucleotide sequence: TGTGCCAGCAGTTACTCACAGGGGCGGTATGGCTACACCTTC. It yields the protein CASSYSQGRYGYTF.

The chain is built from TRBV5-1 and TRBJ2-5; maybe TRBD1 (5 bases). Trimming stripped 3 bases from V and 4 bases from J, with 10 bases between. This CDR3 spans 13 amino acids. Germline CDR1 and CDR2: SGHRS and YFSETQ. Written as DNA, the CDR3 is TGCGCCAGCAGCTGGGGCATGGGAGAGACCCAGTACTTC. Protein: CASSWGMGETQYF.